These T cell receptor beta chains were read from a single sample in a study of shared clonotypes between healthy human individuals. Some clones are missing from TCRdb's copy, which holds only in-frame ones; the method was immunoSEQ multiplex PCR. The table has 950,000 to 1,300,000 clones, roughly 75% seen once. The sample taken for sequencing was memory CD4+ T cells sorted from blood. The source of these receptors is a man aged 18 to 29 in good health. Each CDR3 is given with its conserved first and last residue. D genes are given only for firm matches. Only part of the rows carry a size: once, few, many, or a class if the clone is expanded.

TRBJ2-7 | TRBD2 | . | TRBV19 | TGTGCCAGTAGTCCTATGACTAGCGGGGGGACGTACGAGCAGTACTTC | CASSPMTSGGTYEQYF
TRBJ1-1 | . | . | TRBV5-1 | TGCGCCAGCAGCTTCGGGGAAGCGAACACTGAAGCTTTCTTT | CASSFGEANTEAFF
TRBJ1-6 | . | . | TRBV4-1 | TGCGCCAGCAGCCAAGATACCGACATGGGAATTTTCCTCCACTTT | CASSQDTDMGIFLHF
TRBJ1-5 | . | few | TRBV15 | TGTGCCACCAGCCTTGATGGCAGGTTGTTCCATCAGCCCCAGCATTTT | CATSLDGRLFHQPQHF
TRBJ2-7 | TRBD1 | . | TRBV18 | TGTGCCAGCTCGTCAGGACAGGCAGAGGTGCAGTACTTC | CASSSGQAEVQYF
TRBJ1-5 | . | few | TRBV27 | TGTGCCAGCAGTTTGGGGCCTAGGACGGGAAATCAGCCCCAGCATTTT | CASSLGPRTGNQPQHF
TRBJ2-7 | . | . | TRBV7-2 | TGTGCCAGCAGCTTAGCGACTAGGGGCTCCGAGCAGTACTTC | CASSLATRGSEQYF
TRBJ2-2 | TRBD1 | . | TRBV6-1 | TGTGCCAGCAACCCGACAGGGGGCAGCGGGGAGCTGTTTTTT | CASNPTGGSGELFF
TRBJ2-7 | TRBD1 | . | TRBV4-2 | TGTGCCAGCAGCCAACGGACAGGGGACGAGCAGTACTTC | CASSQRTGDEQYF
TRBJ1-4 | . | few | TRBV7-2 | TGTGCCAGCAGCTTAGGACAGGTGAAGGAAAAACTGTTTTTT | CASSLGQVKEKLFF
TRBJ2-3 | TRBD2 | . | TRBV30 | TGTGCCTGGAGTGTAGGGACTAGGGCTCTCGAAAGCACAGATACGCAGTATTTT | CAWSVGTRALESTDTQYF
TRBJ2-1 | TRBD2 | . | TRBV2 | TGTGCCAGGCCGGGACTAGCGGCGTTCTTC | CARPGLAAFF
TRBJ2-3 | . | . | TRBV4-1 | TGCGCCAGCAGCCAACCTTCGCGGGATACGCAGTATTTT | CASSQPSRDTQYF
TRBJ2-2 | TRBD2 | . | TRBV18 | TGTGCCAGCTCCAGCGGGGGAAATCGCAACACCGGGGAGCTGTTTTTT | CASSSGGNRNTGELFF
TRBJ2-7 | . | . | TRBV11-2 | TGTGCCAGCAGCTTAGATAGTATTCCCTTCGTTCACGAGCAGTACTTC | CASSLDSIPFVHEQYF
TRBJ1-5 | TRBD1 | . | TRBV18 | TGTGCCAGCTCACCGACAGGGGTCAATCAGCCCCAGCATTTT | CASSPTGVNQPQHF
TRBJ2-3 | . | . | TRBV5-1 | TGCGCCAGCAGCTCCCCCGGGGAAGATACGCAGTATTTT | CASSSPGEDTQYF
TRBJ2-1 | TRBD2 | . | TRBV7-3 | TGTGCCAGCAGCTTGCTCGGGGGGAGCTCCTACAATGAGCAGTTCTTC | CASSLLGGSSYNEQFF
TRBJ2-2 | . | few | TRBV7-7 | TGTGCTAGCAGCCTCGGGGGGAACACCGGGGAGCTGTTTTTT | CASSLGGNTGELFF
TRBJ1-2 | . | . | TRBV28 | TGTGCCATTTCCGCCCTGGGCGGCTACACCTTC | CAISALGGYTF
TRBJ1-2 | . | few | TRBV5-6 | TGTGCCAGCAGCGAGACCGGGACGGGCTATGGCTACACCTTC | CASSETGTGYGYTF
TRBJ2-6 | . | . | TRBV4-3 | TGCGCCAGCAGCCAGGTCTCCAGGGGGGGCGCTGGGGCCAACGTCCTGACTTTC | CASSQVSRGGAGANVLTF
TRBJ1-5 | TRBD1 | few | TRBV30 | TGTGCCTGGGGGATAGGGGGCGATCAGCCCCAGCATTTT | CAWGIGGDQPQHF
TRBJ2-7 | TRBD1 | . | TRBV6-5 | TGTGCCAGCAGGTTTCCGGGACAGGGGGCCTACGAGCAGTACTTC | CASRFPGQGAYEQYF
TRBJ1-6 | TRBD1 | . | TRBV5-6 | TGTGCCAGCAGCTGGGACAGGGGGCCGAATTCACCCCTCCACTTT | CASSWDRGPNSPLHF